This section outlines one T cell receptor (beta chain) sequence together with its context. Different DNA sequences within this sample yield the same CDR3. CDR1 and CDR2 (germline): SGHNT, YYREEE (reference sequence). The V gene lost 4 bases and the J gene lost 0 bases, with 11 bases spanning the gap. The CDR3 runs 15 residues. This specimen comes from a study of shared clonotypes between healthy human individuals. Samples underwent the assay at deep level. Repertoires were generated with immunoSEQ multiplex PCR, while TCRdb's copy carries only in-frame clones and drops some. This sample carries 2 million to 2.5 million clones, 85% to 95% of them seen once, and the ten largest clones take 0.39%.

This TCR derives from a man younger than 30 in good health. Some clones in this sample may be carry-over from other donors' samples. Sequenced material: naive CD4+ T cells from PBMCs. Subset of the sample: CD45RA+ positively selected. The chain couples TRBV5-4 to TRBJ1-3; no clear D gene. For the CDR3, the DNA is TGTGCCAGCAGCCTTGAACCGACCTCTGGAAACACCATATATTTT. Residues: CASSLEPTSGNTIYF.